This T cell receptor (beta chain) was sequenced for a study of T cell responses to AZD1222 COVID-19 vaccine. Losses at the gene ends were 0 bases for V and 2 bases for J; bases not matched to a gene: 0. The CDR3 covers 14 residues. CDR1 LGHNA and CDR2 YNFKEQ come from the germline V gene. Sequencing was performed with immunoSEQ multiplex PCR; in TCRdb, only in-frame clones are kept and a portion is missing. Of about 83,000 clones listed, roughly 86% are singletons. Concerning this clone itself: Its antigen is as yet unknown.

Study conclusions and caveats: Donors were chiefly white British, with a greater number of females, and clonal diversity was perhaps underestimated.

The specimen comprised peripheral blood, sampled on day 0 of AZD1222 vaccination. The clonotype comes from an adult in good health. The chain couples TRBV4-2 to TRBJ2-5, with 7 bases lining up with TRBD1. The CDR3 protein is CASSQDRGQETQYF. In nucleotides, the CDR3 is TGTGCCAGCAGCCAAGACAGGGGGCAAGAGACCCAGTACTTC.